The 27 T cell receptor beta chains reported below all come from one sample, sequenced in a study of T cells in Graves' hyperthyroidism and ophthalmopathy. There were TCR beta CDR3 regions amplified from RNA transcripts. When the TCR CDR3 underwent first-round RT-PCR, the HTBI primer set was used. TCRdb re-derived calls from the multiplex PCR reads in MiXCR, one entry per CDR3 protein. The repertoire consists of 500,000 to 650,000 distinct CDR3 sequences, with approximately 14% occurring once and the leading ten covering about 15%. Sequences were obtained from blood. The receptors here all came from a woman aged 40 to 50 with Graves' hyperthyroidism.

This sequence joins TRBV6-1 and TRBJ2-7; a weak D match, TRBD2 (5 bases). Trimming took off 6 bases at V and 5 bases at J, with 17 bases between the two ends. This CDR3 comprises 14 residues. In germline, CDR1 is MNHNS, CDR2 SASEGT. The CDR3 sequence: CASSPEAVRNEQYF. The CDR3 nucleotides are TGTGCCAGCAGCCCGGAGGCCGTCAGGAACGAGCAGTACTTC.

The chain uses TRBV29-1 and TRBJ1-2, with D uncertain. Germline V gives CDR1 SQVTM, CDR2 ANQGSEA. The CDR3 runs 14 residues. V lost 3 bases and J 0 bases, leaving 11 bases between the germline ends. The CDR3 region is CSVDVAEANYGYTF. In DNA, the CDR3 is TGCAGCGTTGACGTCGCGGAGGCTAACTATGGCTACACCTTC.

This clonotype showed up many times. The genes are TRBV7-9 and TRBJ2-5; D is unresolved. V was cut by 4 bases and J by 0 bases, with 6 bases left in between. This CDR3 has 13 residues. Per the germline V gene, CDR1 is SEHNR and CDR2 is FQNEAQ (reference sequence). In DNA form, the CDR3 reads TGTGCCAGCAGCTCCGCAGACCAAGAGACCCAGTACTTC. This codes for CASSSADQETQYF.

This clonotype has a count of ten or more. V usage is TRBV27 and J usage is TRBJ2-7, with D perhaps TRBD1 (6 bases). Germline CDR1 is MNHEY and CDR2 is SMNVEV (reference sequence). CDR3 length: 15 residues. V lost 0 bases and J lost 2, with 11 bases in between. CDR3: CASSLSTGRTYEQYF. CDR3 nucleotides: TGTGCCAGCAGTTTATCGACAGGACGAACCTACGAGCAGTACTTC.

Ten or more counts support this clonotype. The V and J genes are TRBV28 and TRBJ1-5; D not certain. The CDR3 is 13 residues long. V was shortened by 5 bases and J by 4 bases, with 9 bases between the two germline ends. The germline V gene encodes CDR1 MDHEN and CDR2 SYDVKM. CDR3 nucleotide sequence: TGTGCCAGCAGTGGCCACGGTAATCAGCCCCAGCATTTT. Protein: CASSGHGNQPQHF.

This clonotype occurred a few times. This chain joins TRBV7-9 and TRBJ2-7, with D possibly TRBD2 on 6 matching bases. The CDR3 extends over 14 amino acids. Germline V CDR1 and CDR2: SEHNR, FQNEAQ (reference sequence). V was trimmed by 5 bases and J by 1 base, leaving 12 bases between them. The CDR3 here is CASSPEGRSYEQYF. CDR3 DNA sequence: TGTGCCAGCAGCCCGGAGGGAAGATCCTACGAGCAGTACTTC.

The V gene is TRBV28, the J gene TRBJ1-6; D remains ambiguous. CDR3 size: 12 residues. Trimming took off 8 bases at V and 7 bases at J, with 9 bases between the two ends. Per germline, CDR1 MDHEN and CDR2 SYDVKM. CDR3: CASCLRNSPLHF. In DNA, the CDR3 is TGTGCCAGCTGCCTCAGGAATTCACCCCTCCACTTT. The full variable domain, its missing parts supplied by reference TRBV28 and TRBJ1-6, is DVKVTQSSRYLVKRTGEKVFLECVQDMDHENMFWYRQDPGLGLRLIYFSYDVKMKEKGDIPEGYSVSREKKERFSLILESASTNQTSMYLCASCLRNSPLHFGNGTRLTVT.

The gene calls are TRBV28 and TRBJ2-7; D remains unclear. V lost 4 bases to trimming and J lost 5 bases, with 12 bases between them. There are 13 residues in the CDR3. Germline V gene lookup returns CDR1 MDHEN and CDR2 SYDVKM. The CDR3 nucleotides read TGTGCCAGCAGTTCTAACGGCTTACACGAGCAGTACTTC. It specifies CASSSNGLHEQYF.

This clonotype was recorded at least ten times. V is TRBV24-1 and J is TRBJ1-2, with D hard to call. There are 14 residues in the CDR3. The germline gives CDR1 KGHDR, CDR2 SFDVKD. V shed 4 bases and J shed 4 bases, with 12 bases lying between them. This CDR3 is CATSDHGLSYGYTF. The DNA for the CDR3 is TGTGCCACCAGTGACCATGGACTTTCCTATGGCTACACCTTC.

This clonotype was observed a handful of times. The chain uses TRBV11-2 and TRBJ2-2; 7 nucleotides line up with TRBD1. This CDR3 contains 18 residues. Trimming at V came to 0 bases and at J to 6 bases, leaving 13 bases not matched to a gene. Germline CDR1 SGHAT, CDR2 FQNNGV. CDR3 residues: CASSLDLMQQGKPGELFF. The CDR3 nucleotides read TGTGCCAGCAGCTTAGATCTAATGCAACAGGGGAAGCCCGGGGAGCTGTTTTTT.

This clonotype was seen many times. The rearrangement links TRBV2 to TRBJ2-5, with 8 nucleotides matching TRBD2. The CDR3 runs 15 residues. Germline V gene sequence: CDR1 SNHLY, CDR2 FYNNEI. Germline trimming cut 1 base from V and 5 bases from J; bases unmatched to any gene: 6. CDR3 in DNA: TGTGCCAGCAGTGAAGGAAGCGGGAGATACGAGACCCAGTACTTC. Protein sequence: CASSEGSGRYETQYF.

This clonotype turned up a few times. The chain carries TRBV24-1 and TRBJ2-3; D gene uncertain. The germline V gene has CDR1 KGHDR and CDR2 SFDVKD. The CDR3 sequence is 12 residues long. Trimming left V 11 bases short and J 4 bases short, with 12 bases between. CDR3 protein: CASRGEADTQYF. In nucleotides, the CDR3 is TGTGCCAGCAGAGGCGAGGCAGATACGCAGTATTTT.

The genes are TRBV5-6 and TRBJ2-3, with TRBD1 identical over 8 bases. Trimming removed 1 base from V and 6 bases from J; junction bases left unmatched: 7. Germline V gene lookup returns CDR1 SGHDT and CDR2 YYEEEE. The CDR3 consists of 15 residues. CDR3 sequence: CASSLWQGARDTQYF. The DNA for the CDR3 is TGTGCCAGCAGCTTGTGGCAGGGGGCTCGGGATACGCAGTATTTT. Combining the CDR3 with reference TRBV5-6 and TRBJ2-3 gives the whole variable domain DAGVTQSPTHLIKTRGQQVTLRCSPKSGHDTVSWYQQALGQGPQFIFQYYEEEERQRGNFPDRFSGHQFPNYSSELNVNALLLGDSALYLCASSLWQGARDTQYFGPGTRLTVL.

This clonotype was seen more than once but under ten times. V and J are TRBV12-3 or TRBV12-4 and TRBJ2-3, with D perhaps matching TRBD1 (6 bases). The V gene lost 4 bases and the J gene lost 1 base, with 18 bases spanning the gap. CDR3 size: 17 residues. The CDR3 region is CASSSRRQATGTDTQYF. In nucleotides, the CDR3 is TGTGCCAGCAGTTCCCGTCGACAGGCAACTGGCACAGATACGCAGTATTTT.

This clonotype appeared many times. CDR3 sequence (DNA): TGCAGTGCACAGGGGCCCCCGCCCTACAATGAGCAGTTCTTC. Protein: CSAQGPPPYNEQFF. This chain uses TRBV20-1 with TRBJ2-1, with 7 bases matching TRBD1. CDR1 and CDR2 from the germline V gene are DFQATT and SNEGSKA (reference sequence). Losses at the gene ends were 6 bases for V and 2 bases for J; bases not matched to a gene: 7. CDR3 length: 14 amino acids.

The sample holds many counts of this clonotype. V gene TRBV7-9 combines with J gene TRBJ1-1; 9 bases are a match to TRBD1. The CDR3 is made up of 15 amino acids. Germline values: CDR1 SEHNR, CDR2 FQNEAQ (reference sequence). Trimming cost V 5 bases and J 1 base; bases outside gene matches: 5. The CDR3 coding sequence is TGTGCCAGCAGCACCGGGGGACAGGGGAACACTGAAGCTTTCTTT. Its protein is CASSTGGQGNTEAFF.

There are a few counts of this clonotype. The chain uses TRBV7-9 and TRBJ2-1; the match to TRBD2 covers 7 bases. Trimming cost V 1 base and J 1 base; bases outside gene matches: 4. The CDR3 is 16 residues long. Germline-derived CDR1 and CDR2 are SEHNR and FQNEAQ (reference sequence). In DNA form, the CDR3 reads TGTGCCAGCAGCTTAGATAGCGGGCTTTCCTACAATGAGCAGTTCTTC. It is translated as CASSLDSGLSYNEQFF.

This clonotype was detected many times. The chain joins TRBV30 to TRBJ1-1; TRBD1 matches 8 bases. Germline lookup yields CDR1 GTSNPN and CDR2 SVGIG (reference sequence). The CDR3 runs to 13 residues. V lost 2 bases, J lost 5 bases, and 4 bases stayed unmatched. The CDR3, as DNA: TGTGCCTGGAGTTTTACAGGGGGGACTGAAGCTTTCTTT. Translation gives CAWSFTGGTEAFF.

Notes on this clonotype: The junction differs from germline at one of its ends, possibly a read error. The rearrangement uses TRBV7-9 and TRBJ1-3; D not resolved. CDR3 length equals 15 residues. CDR1 and CDR2 from the germline V gene are SEHNR and FQNEAQ (reference sequence). The DNA of the CDR3 is TGTGCCTGCAGCTTATCTACGGTCCGCGGGAACACCATATATTTT. This codes for CACSLSTVRGNTIYF. Variable domain in full (rest from reference TRBV7-9 and TRBJ1-3): DTGVSQNPRHKITKRGQNVTFRCDPISEHNRLYWYRQTLGQGPEFLTYFQNEAQLEKSRLLSDRFSAERPKGSFSTLEIQRTEQGDSAMYLCACSLSTVRGNTIYFGEGSWLTVV.

In this sample, this clonotype turned up many times. The V call is TRBV29-1, the J call TRBJ2-1, with 7 bases fitting TRBD1. The germline gives CDR1 SQVTM, CDR2 ANQGSEA. The CDR3 covers 12 residues. After removal of 6 bases from V and 2 bases from J, the junction contained 1 base not matched to a gene. The CDR3: CSVDRAYNEQFF. The DNA for the CDR3 is TGCAGCGTCGACAGGGCCTACAATGAGCAGTTCTTC.

This clonotype was picked up a small number of times. J is TRBJ1-2 and V is TRBV10-2; no definite D call. Germline V gives CDR1 WSHSY, CDR2 SAAADI. This CDR3 spans 16 amino acids. V gave up 0 bases and J gave up 8 bases, with 19 bases separating them. The CDR3 bases are TGCGCCAGCAGTGAGTCAATAGTGGTGGCAGGATCAGGCTACACCTTC. Amino acid sequence: CASSESIVVAGSGYTF.

In its sample, this clonotype was seen many times. The chain uses TRBV28 and TRBJ2-7; TRBD2 matches at 10 bases. Germline V CDR1 and CDR2: MDHEN, SYDVKM. The V segment lost 6 bases and the J segment 6 bases; nucleotides outside the gene matches: 8. The CDR3 length is 14 residues. The CDR3 DNA reads as TGTGCCAGCAGAACACCTAGCGGGAGTTTCGAGCAGTACTTC. Residues: CASRTPSGSFEQYF.

This clonotype has a count of ten or more. V usage is TRBV27 and J usage is TRBJ2-1; TRBD1 agrees at 10 bases. The CDR3 is 13 residues long. V lost 5 bases, J lost 8 bases, and 3 bases stayed unmatched. The V gene's germline CDR1 is MNHEY and CDR2 SMNVEV (reference sequence). CDR3 amino acids: CASSLDRGHEQFF. CDR3 DNA sequence: TGTGCCAGCAGTCTCGACAGGGGGCATGAGCAGTTCTTC.

This clonotype occurred many times. The chain recombines TRBV11-2 with TRBJ2-1, with D maybe TRBD1 (7 bases). Germline values: CDR1 SGHAT, CDR2 FQNNGV. V was clipped by 3 bases and J by 8 bases, with 14 bases between them. There are 14 residues in the CDR3. The CDR3: CASSLATGRYEQFF. In DNA, the CDR3 is TGTGCCAGCAGCTTGGCGACAGGGAGGTATGAGCAGTTCTTC.

The V and J genes are TRBV27 and TRBJ2-1; D possibly corresponds to TRBD2 (5 bases). CDR3 size: 12 residues. Trimming took off 5 bases at V and 9 bases at J, with 11 bases between the two ends. Germline V gene lookup returns CDR1 MNHEY and CDR2 SMNVEV (reference sequence). CDR3 coding DNA: TGTGCCAGCAGTGCACAGCGGAGTGAGCAGTTCTTC. Amino acid sequence: CASSAQRSEQFF.

This clonotype was recorded a few times. This chain uses TRBV29-1 with TRBJ2-3; TRBD2 matches 8 bases. The CDR3 totals 16 residues. Germline V gene data show CDR1 as SQVTM and CDR2 as ANQGSEA. V dropped 3 bases and J dropped 3; count of bases not matched to a gene: 11. Here the CDR3 reads CSVDAGTRFGTDTQYF. In DNA form, the CDR3 reads TGCAGCGTTGACGCCGGGACTAGATTTGGTACAGATACGCAGTATTTT.

This clonotype was seen many times. The genes are TRBV10-1 and TRBJ1-2; TRBD1 aligns across 7 bases. The V gene end was trimmed by 3 bases and the J gene end by 1 base; junction bases not matched to a gene: 14. The CDR3 runs 18 residues. CDR1 is WNHNN, CDR2 SYGVQD, per germline (reference sequence). CDR3 in DNA: TGCGCCAGCAGTGAACCTGGGACAGAACCTAACCTTAACTATGGCTACACCTTC. Translation: CASSEPGTEPNLNYGYTF.